A few counts support the clone carrying this T cell receptor (beta chain). The antigen is undetermined. The data were taken from a study of T cell repertoires in cytomegalovirus infection. From the reads, TCRdb called clonotypes with MiXCR, one entry per CDR3 protein. The sample contains about a million distinct CDR3 sequences, 25% to 40% of which appear only once. CDR3 length: 13 residues. Germline-derived CDR1 and CDR2 are MNHEY and SMNVEV (reference sequence). Trimming removed 5 bases at V and 1 base at J, with 7 bases between. The chain carries TRBV27 and TRBJ2-3; D is unclear. The sample here was cultured CD8+ T cells from PBMCs, taken from culture after CMV antigen stimulation. This clonotype was sampled from a human donor in good health (CMV status not recorded). Some clones in this sample may be carry-over from other donors' samples. CDR3 coding DNA: TGTGCCAGCAGTCGATACGGCACAGATACGCAGTATTTT. Translating it yields CASSRYGTDTQYF.